This is a list of T cell receptor beta chains from one sample in a study of blood T cell repertoires in COVID-19. Assay: immunoSEQ multiplex PCR; the TCRdb copy retains only in-frame clones and omits some. This table holds under 130,000 clones, about 90% found once. Sequenced input: peripheral blood. These receptors were taken from a human donor in a cohort sampled during active COVID-19. Each CDR3 is given with its conserved first and last residue. The D gene is left open where the match is weak. Size is stated for part of the rows, as once, few or many counts, or as a class when the clone is expanded.

clone_size: few
v_call: TRBV6-1
cdr3_length: 14
j_call: TRBJ1-1
d_call: TRBD1
cdr3_aa: CASSEDRAYTEAFF
cdr3_nt: TGTGCCAGCAGTGAGGACAGGGCTTACACTGAAGCTTTCTTT

clone_size: -
v_call: TRBV5-1
cdr3_length: 13
j_call: TRBJ1-1
d_call: -
cdr3_aa: CASSSEGFTEAFF
cdr3_nt: TGCGCCAGCAGCTCGGAGGGGTTCACTGAAGCTTTCTTT

clone_size: -
v_call: TRBV18
cdr3_length: 16
j_call: TRBJ2-7
d_call: TRBD1
cdr3_aa: CASSPSVGQGAYEQYF
cdr3_nt: TGTGCCAGCTCACCATCCGTCGGGCAGGGGGCCTACGAGCAGTACTTC

clone_size: -
v_call: TRBV28
cdr3_length: 15
j_call: TRBJ2-1
d_call: TRBD1
cdr3_aa: CASSLMGQGKNEQFF
cdr3_nt: TGTGCCAGCAGTTTAATGGGACAGGGCAAGAATGAGCAGTTCTTC

clone_size: -
v_call: TRBV25-1
cdr3_length: 14
j_call: TRBJ1-1
d_call: -
cdr3_aa: CASSESRQATEAFF
cdr3_nt: TGTGCCAGCAGTGAGTCCCGACAGGCCACTGAAGCTTTCTTT

clone_size: -
v_call: TRBV27
cdr3_length: 15
j_call: TRBJ2-7
d_call: TRBD2
cdr3_aa: CASKLGLAGDGEQYF
cdr3_nt: TGTGCCAGCAAACTGGGGCTAGCGGGGGATGGGGAGCAGTACTTC

clone_size: -
v_call: TRBV9
cdr3_length: 14
j_call: TRBJ2-5
d_call: TRBD1
cdr3_aa: CASSTETGSETQYF
cdr3_nt: TGTGCCAGCAGCACGGAGACAGGGTCAGAGACCCAGTACTTC

clone_size: -
v_call: TRBV6-6
cdr3_length: 14
j_call: TRBJ2-7
d_call: TRBD2
cdr3_aa: CASSYEREVYEQYF
cdr3_nt: TGTGCCAGCAGTTACGAGCGGGAGGTTTACGAGCAGTACTTC

clone_size: once
v_call: TRBV28
cdr3_length: 16
j_call: TRBJ2-3
d_call: TRBD1
cdr3_aa: CASSLSTGVRTDTQYF
cdr3_nt: TGTGCCAGCAGTTTATCGACAGGGGTTCGCACAGATACGCAGTATTTT

clone_size: -
v_call: TRBV28
cdr3_length: 13
j_call: TRBJ1-5
d_call: -
cdr3_aa: CASSRTDRRAQHF
cdr3_nt: TGTGCCAGCAGCCGGACAGACAGACGGGCCCAGCATTTT

clone_size: -
v_call: TRBV7-3
cdr3_length: 17
j_call: TRBJ2-3
d_call: -
cdr3_aa: CASSLTGLGGSTDTQYF
cdr3_nt: TGTGCCAGCAGCTTAACGGGCCTGGGCGGGAGCACAGATACGCAGTATTTT

clone_size: -
v_call: TRBV7-6
cdr3_length: 12
j_call: TRBJ1-1
d_call: -
cdr3_aa: CASSRDTTEAFF
cdr3_nt: TGTGCCAGCAGCCGGGACACCACTGAAGCTTTCTTT

clone_size: -
v_call: TRBV3-1/TRBV3-2
cdr3_length: 15
j_call: TRBJ1-2
d_call: -
cdr3_aa: CASSQDWQTNYGYTF
cdr3_nt: TGTGCCAGCAGCCAAGATTGGCAGACTAACTATGGCTACACCTTC

clone_size: -
v_call: TRBV6-5
cdr3_length: 13
j_call: TRBJ2-7
d_call: TRBD1
cdr3_aa: CASSTRTGREQYF
cdr3_nt: TGTGCCAGCAGTACTCGGACAGGTAGGGAGCAGTACTTC

clone_size: -
v_call: TRBV15
cdr3_length: 18
j_call: TRBJ2-3
d_call: -
cdr3_aa: CATSRDSWPRPHTDTQYF
cdr3_nt: TGTGCCACCAGCAGAGATTCTTGGCCCCGTCCCCACACAGATACGCAGTATTTT

clone_size: -
v_call: TRBV11-3
cdr3_length: 13
j_call: TRBJ2-2
d_call: -
cdr3_aa: CASSLAGAGELFF
cdr3_nt: TGTGCCAGCAGCTTAGCGGGGGCCGGGGAGCTGTTTTTT

clone_size: -
v_call: TRBV7-8
cdr3_length: 15
j_call: TRBJ2-5
d_call: -
cdr3_aa: CASSPPAFGAETQYF
cdr3_nt: TGTGCCAGCAGCCCCCCAGCGTTTGGGGCAGAGACCCAGTACTTC

clone_size: -
v_call: TRBV9
cdr3_length: 14
j_call: TRBJ2-3
d_call: -
cdr3_aa: CASSAGQQTDTQYF
cdr3_nt: TGTGCCAGCAGCGCTGGACAGCAGACAGATACGCAGTATTTT

clone_size: -
v_call: TRBV5-1
cdr3_length: 14
j_call: TRBJ2-3
d_call: -
cdr3_aa: CASSLVSGSDTQYF
cdr3_nt: TGCGCCAGCAGCTTGGTTTCCGGGTCAGATACGCAGTATTTT

clone_size: -
v_call: TRBV18
cdr3_length: 18
j_call: TRBJ2-3
d_call: -
cdr3_aa: CASSPPLQERTSTDTQYF
cdr3_nt: TGTGCCAGCTCACCACCGCTACAGGAACGCACTAGCACAGATACGCAGTATTTT

clone_size: few
v_call: TRBV3-1/TRBV3-2
cdr3_length: 19
j_call: TRBJ2-7
d_call: -
cdr3_aa: CASSQFTLNFAPSLYEQYF
cdr3_nt: TGTGCCAGCAGCCAGTTCACCCTAAACTTTGCCCCCTCGCTCTACGAGCAGTACTTC

clone_size: -
v_call: TRBV7-3
cdr3_length: 14
j_call: TRBJ2-5
d_call: TRBD1
cdr3_aa: CASSPGTGGETQYF
cdr3_nt: TGTGCCAGCAGCCCTGGGACAGGGGGCGAGACCCAGTACTTC

clone_size: -
v_call: TRBV7-2
cdr3_length: 12
j_call: TRBJ2-7
d_call: -
cdr3_aa: CASSLGAYEQYF
cdr3_nt: TGTGCCAGCAGCCTGGGAGCCTACGAGCAGTACTTC